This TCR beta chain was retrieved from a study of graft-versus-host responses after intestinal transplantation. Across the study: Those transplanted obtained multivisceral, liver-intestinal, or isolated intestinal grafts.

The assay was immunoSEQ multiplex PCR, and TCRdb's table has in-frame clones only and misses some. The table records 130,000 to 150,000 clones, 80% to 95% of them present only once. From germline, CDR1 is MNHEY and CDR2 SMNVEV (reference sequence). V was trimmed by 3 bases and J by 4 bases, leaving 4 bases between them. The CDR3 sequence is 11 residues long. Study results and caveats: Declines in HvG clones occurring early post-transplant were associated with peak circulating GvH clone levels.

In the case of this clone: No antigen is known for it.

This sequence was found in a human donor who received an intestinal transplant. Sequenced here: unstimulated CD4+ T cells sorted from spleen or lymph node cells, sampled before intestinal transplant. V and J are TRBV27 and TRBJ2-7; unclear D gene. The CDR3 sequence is CASSFCYEQYF. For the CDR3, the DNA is TGTGCCAGCAGTTTTTGTTACGAGCAGTACTTC.